These 30 T cell receptor beta chains came from one sample sequenced in a study of human T cells and chemical hapten exposure (dated by TCRdb to the early 2020s). Library preparation employed RACE. The instrument given in TCRdb is NextSeq 500. The raw public reads went through TCRdb reprocessing: fastp at Q25, MiXCR clone calling, in-frame beta chains kept. Entries that share a CDR3 protein sequence are merged under the most common genes and DNA. The sample records 380,000 or so distinct CDR3 sequences, approximately 4.4% of which are singletons. Around 2% of the sample is taken by the ten largest. The time point label corresponds to: patch test 1, 2 weeks after DPC sensitization. This specimen's treatment or condition label, interpreted: therapeutic diphenylcyclopropenone sensitization with weekly scalp DPC. This specimen was whole blood, taken in connection with sensitization to the hapten diphenylcyclopropenone (DPC). Source of these receptors: a woman aged 50 to 60 with alopecia areata. Some clones in this sample may be carry-over from other donors' samples.

This clonotype turned up a few times. The rearrangement links TRBV6-6 to TRBJ1-4, with 7 bases aligning to TRBD1. This CDR3 spans 15 amino acids. Germline CDR1 reads MNHNY; CDR2 reads SVGAGI (reference sequence). V shed 8 bases and J 7 bases; nucleotides not matched to a gene: 13. The CDR3 region has the DNA TGTGCCAGCGTACAGGTTAGGGGGCTGGTTGAAAAACTGTTTTTT. Protein sequence: CASVQVRGLVEKLFF.

This clonotype was seen repeatedly, ten times or more. J is TRBJ2-1 and V is TRBV11-2; 8 positions agree with TRBD1. The CDR3 runs to 13 residues. After removal of 5 bases from V and 8 bases from J, the junction contained 5 bases not matched to a gene. Germline V CDR1 and CDR2: SGHAT, FQNNGV. CDR3 region: CASSLDRGYEQFF. For the CDR3, the DNA is TGTGCCAGCAGCCTCGACAGGGGCTATGAGCAGTTCTTC.

This clonotype was observed at least ten times. This chain joins TRBV28 and TRBJ2-2; D possibly corresponds to TRBD2 (6 bases). Trimming cost V 3 bases and J 4 bases, with 12 bases left between them. Germline CDR1 is MDHEN and CDR2 is SYDVKM. CDR3 size: 15 residues. CDR3 bases: TGTGCCAGCAGTTTGTGGAGGGTCACCACCGGGGAGCTGTTTTTT. Its translation: CASSLWRVTTGELFF. The whole variable domain, remainder taken from reference TRBV28 and TRBJ2-2, is DVKVTQSSRYLVKRTGEKVFLECVQDMDHENMFWYRQDPGLGLRLIYFSYDVKMKEKGDIPEGYSVSREKKERFSLILESASTNQTSMYLCASSLWRVTTGELFFGEGSRLTVL.

This clonotype was seen many times. This chain uses TRBV2 with TRBJ2-3, with 8 bases matching TRBD1. Trimming removed 6 bases from V and 2 bases from J; junction bases left unmatched: 13. The CDR3 is made up of 17 amino acids. Germline lookup yields CDR1 SNHLY and CDR2 FYNNEI. CDR3 coding DNA: TGTGCCAGCAGCCAGACAGGGGCGGCCCCTAACACAGATACGCAGTATTTT. This sequence encodes CASSQTGAAPNTDTQYF.

This clonotype came up many times. The V gene is TRBV7-7, the J gene TRBJ2-3; D is possibly TRBD1 (7 bases). CDR3 length equals 16 residues. Germline CDR1 reads SSHAT; CDR2 reads FNYEAQ (reference sequence). The germline V and J ends were trimmed by 5 bases and 2 bases, with 17 bases remaining between them. CDR3 region: CASSQGGSRDTDTQYF. CDR3 coding DNA: TGTGCCAGCAGCCAGGGGGGCTCGCGGGACACAGATACGCAGTATTTT.

This clonotype occurred a few times. The chain links TRBV20-1 to TRBJ1-1; TRBD1 is a possible D gene (5 bases). V lost 5 bases to trimming and J lost 5 bases, with 18 bases between them. CDR1 is DFQATT, CDR2 SNEGSKA, per germline (reference sequence). The CDR3 covers 14 residues. CDR3 sequence (DNA): TGCAGTGCTCCCGTGCGTGGGGCGTGGACTGAAGCTTTCTTT. Its translation is CSAPVRGAWTEAFF.

This clonotype was seen ten or more times. The rearrangement links TRBV29-1 to TRBJ2-1; D possibly corresponds to TRBD2 (6 bases). V lost 7 bases to trimming and J lost 6 bases, with 16 bases between them. This CDR3 has 13 amino acids. Germline V gene lookup returns CDR1 SQVTM and CDR2 ANQGSEA. The CDR3 DNA reads TGCAGCGCAACCCGGACCGGGAGCAATGAGCAGTTCTTC. This sequence encodes CSATRTGSNEQFF.

The sample holds many counts of this clonotype. This sequence joins TRBV15 and TRBJ2-1, with a tentative D call TRBD2 (6 bases). Trimming stripped 7 bases from V and 0 bases from J, with 16 bases between. This CDR3 is 16 amino acids long. Looked up from germline, CDR1 is LNHNV and CDR2 is YYDKDF (reference sequence). Here the CDR3 DNA reads TGTGCCACCACGCGCTTTGGGGGGAGCTCCTACAATGAGCAGTTCTTC. Protein product: CATTRFGGSSYNEQFF.

The V and J genes are TRBV12-3 or TRBV12-4 and TRBJ2-7; no definite D call. The ends were cut back, 6 bases at V and 4 bases at J, with 10 bases in the middle. The CDR3 runs 12 residues. CDR3: CASSHGRYEQYF. The CDR3 nucleotides read TGTGCCAGCAGCCACGGACGGTACGAGCAGTACTTC.

The chain joins TRBV30 to TRBJ1-5; TRBD1 matches at 7 bases. CDR3 length equals 14 residues. Germline lookup yields CDR1 GTSNPN and CDR2 SVGIG (reference sequence). V shed 3 bases and J 3 bases; nucleotides not matched to a gene: 5. This CDR3 reads CAWSDDRDNQPQHF. The CDR3 coding sequence is TGTGCCTGGAGCGATGACAGGGACAATCAGCCCCAGCATTTT.

This clonotype was detected ten times or more. The V and J genes are TRBV18 and TRBJ2-1, with D unclear. V gave up 2 bases and J gave up 3 bases, with 5 bases separating them. The CDR3 covers 13 residues. Germline values: CDR1 KGHSH, CDR2 LQKENI. CDR3 bases: TGTGCCAGCTCACCAATGAGCTACAATGAGCAGTTCTTC. Protein sequence: CASSPMSYNEQFF.

This clonotype was seen at least ten times. The chain uses TRBV4-2 and TRBJ2-3, with TRBD2 matching over 8 bases. V shed 0 bases and J 5 bases; nucleotides not matched to a gene: 10. This CDR3 is 17 amino acids long. CDR1 is LGHNA, CDR2 YNFKEQ, per germline. The CDR3 spells CASSQDRTGGLRDTQYF. CDR3 DNA: TGTGCCAGCAGCCAAGATAGGACGGGGGGGCTCAGAGATACGCAGTATTTT.

This clonotype was counted between two and nine times. The gene calls are TRBV5-1 and TRBJ1-4; no clear D gene. Germline values: CDR1 SGHRS, CDR2 YFSETQ. V lost 5 bases and J 5 bases, leaving 16 bases between the germline ends. The CDR3 is made up of 15 amino acids. The chain's CDR3 is CASRAGGRENEKLFF. DNA for the CDR3: TGCGCCAGCAGAGCTGGAGGGCGAGAAAATGAAAAACTGTTTTTT.

At least ten counts were recorded for this clonotype. The chain recombines TRBV3-1 with TRBJ1-1; D remains ambiguous. The CDR3 totals 13 residues. Germline V gene data show CDR1 as LGHDT and CDR2 as YNNKEL (reference sequence). V gave up 11 bases and J gave up 1 base, with 14 bases separating them. The CDR3 DNA follows: TGTGCCTCCAGCAAGGGAAGGAACACTGAAGCTTTCTTT. It codes for CASSKGRNTEAFF.

This clonotype has only a few counts. The genes are TRBV5-1 and TRBJ2-3, with D uncertain. The length of the CDR3 is 14 residues. The germline V and J ends were trimmed by 4 bases and 3 bases, with 12 bases remaining between them. CDR1 SGHRS and CDR2 YFSETQ come from the germline V gene. CDR3 coding DNA: TGCGCCAGCAGCCGCGAAGGACGAACAGATACGCAGTATTTT. Translation: CASSREGRTDTQYF.

This clonotype was counted at least ten times. This rearrangement joins TRBV7-9 to TRBJ1-2; 7 nucleotides line up with TRBD1. Germline V gives CDR1 SEHNR, CDR2 FQNEAQ (reference sequence). The J segment lost 6 bases and the V segment lost 6 bases, leaving 4 bases of the junction unmatched. This CDR3 contains 12 residues. The chain's CDR3 is CASRSTGDGYTF. For the CDR3, the DNA is TGTGCCAGCAGATCCACAGGGGATGGCTACACCTTC.

The chain joins TRBV5-7 to TRBJ2-4; D unclear. TRBV5-7 is given ORF status, its function remaining uncertain. V lost 0 bases and J lost 0, with 7 bases in between. This CDR3 is built from 15 residues. The CDR3 spells CASSLVTVAKNIQYF. CDR3 nucleotides: TGTGCCAGCAGCTTGGTAACCGTAGCCAAAAACATTCAGTACTTC.

This clonotype was found many times. This chain links TRBV30 with TRBJ2-3; tentatively, D is TRBD1 or TRBD2 (6 bases each). CDR3 length: 14 residues. Germline assignment: CDR1 GTSNPN and CDR2 SVGIG (reference sequence). V was shortened by 5 bases and J by 5 bases, with 17 bases between the two germline ends. The CDR3 loop is CAWERGGGGDTQYF. CDR3 DNA: TGTGCCTGGGAAAGAGGGGGAGGAGGAGATACGCAGTATTTT. The full variable domain, rest sourced from reference TRBV30 and TRBJ2-3, is SQTIHQWPATLVQPVGSPLSLECTVEGTSNPNLYWYRQAAGRGLQLLFYSVGIGQISSEVPQNLSASRPQDRQFILSSKKLLLSDSGFYLCAWERGGGGDTQYFGPGTRLTVL.

The CDR3 DNA reads as TGTGCCAGCCGACTAGCGGGGGGAACTAGCACAGATACGCAGTATTTT. Translating gives CASRLAGGTSTDTQYF. The chain employs TRBV6-1 and TRBJ2-3; 13 positions agree with TRBD2. Per the germline V gene, CDR1 is MNHNS and CDR2 is SASEGT. V was clipped by 8 bases and J by 0 bases; unmatched bases: 5. The CDR3 runs 16 residues.

This rearrangement joins TRBV11-2 to TRBJ1-1, with D unresolved. The CDR3 runs 12 residues. From germline, CDR1 is SGHAT and CDR2 FQNNGV. Trimming shortened V by 5 bases and J by 11 bases, and 15 bases separated the two germline ends. DNA for the CDR3: TGTGCCAGCAGCCTACACCGTGAAAGGGCTTTCTTT. Translation gives CASSLHRERAFF.

This clonotype turned up a few times. The J gene is TRBJ1-2, the V gene TRBV5-1; tentatively, D is TRBD1 (5 bases). There are 14 residues in the CDR3. CDR1 is SGHRS, CDR2 YFSETQ, per germline. V lost 0 bases and J 7 bases, leaving 13 bases between the germline ends. The CDR3 reads CASSLERQGGGYTF. CDR3 sequence (DNA): TGCGCCAGCAGCTTGGAACGGCAGGGAGGTGGCTACACCTTC. Full variable domain (missing parts from reference TRBV5-1 and TRBJ1-2): KAGVTQTPRYLIKTRGQQVTLSCSPISGHRSVSWYQQTPGQGLQFLFEYFSETQRNKGNFPGRFSGRQFSNSRSEMNVSTLELGDSALYLCASSLERQGGGYTFGSGTRLTVV.

This clonotype has at least ten counts. This chain links TRBV5-6 with TRBJ1-2, with D possibly TRBD1 on 5 matching bases. V gave up 1 base and J gave up 4 bases, with 17 bases separating them. CDR1 and CDR2 (germline): SGHDT, YYEEEE. There are 16 residues in the CDR3. The CDR3 is CASSLMGGAQSYGYTF. The CDR3 DNA follows: TGTGCCAGCAGCTTGATGGGCGGGGCGCAAAGCTATGGCTACACCTTC.

This clonotype was observed at least ten times. The rearrangement uses TRBV7-9 and TRBJ2-5; 10 bases are a match to TRBD1. CDR3 length: 15 residues. Germline lookup yields CDR1 SEHNR and CDR2 FQNEAQ (reference sequence). Losses at the gene ends were 3 bases for V and 4 bases for J; bases not matched to a gene: 5. As DNA, the CDR3 is TGTGCCAGCAGCTTGGGACAGGGGCCATCAGAGACCCAGTACTTC. Its protein is CASSLGQGPSETQYF.

This clonotype showed up many times. CDR3 residues: CSIPQGAEAFF. CDR3 sequence (DNA): TGCAGCATTCCCCAGGGGGCTGAAGCTTTCTTT. The chain joins TRBV29-1 to TRBJ1-1, with TRBD1 identical over 7 bases. CDR3 size: 11 residues. CDR1 SQVTM and CDR2 ANQGSEA come from the germline V gene. The V and J ends lost 8 bases and 6 bases, in that order; junction bases with no gene match: 6. Full variable domain (rest looked up from reference TRBV29-1 and TRBJ1-1): SAVISQKPSRDICQRGTSLTIQCQVDSQVTMMFWYRQQPGQSLTLIATANQGSEATYESGFVIDKFPISRPNLTFSTLTVSNMSPEDSSIYLCSIPQGAEAFFGQGTRLTVV.

This chain connects TRBV29-1 to TRBJ2-1; D may be TRBD1 or TRBD2 (6 bases each). V was trimmed by 4 bases and J by 0 bases, leaving 31 bases between them. The germline V gene has CDR1 SQVTM and CDR2 ANQGSEA. This CDR3 spans 21 amino acids. Written as DNA, the CDR3 is TGCAGCGTTGTAGGGGTAAGAGATCGGGGGCTGGAAAGGAGCTCCTACAATGAGCAGTTCTTC. It is translated as CSVVGVRDRGLERSSYNEQFF.

At least ten counts were recorded for this clonotype. This chain connects TRBV12-3 or TRBV12-4 to TRBJ1-3; 9 nucleotides align to TRBD1. V lost 6 bases to trimming and J lost 0 bases; unmatched junction nucleotides: 9. There are 17 residues in the CDR3. The CDR3 bases are TGTGCCAGCAGCAGCAATACAGGGGGCAGCTCTGGAAACACCATATATTTT. The encoded protein is CASSSNTGGSSGNTIYF.

The chain has TRBV5-4 and TRBJ2-5; 13 bases map to TRBD2. Germline values: CDR1 SGHNT, CDR2 YYREEE (reference sequence). V was pared by 4 bases and J by 3 bases, with 6 bases of the junction left unmatched. The CDR3 has 16 residues. The CDR3 nucleotides are TGTGCCAGCAGCCCCGGGACTAGCGGGGTCGAAGAGACCCAGTACTTC. It specifies CASSPGTSGVEETQYF.

This clonotype came up many times. Here the CDR3 DNA reads TGTGCCAGCAGTTTCCTCGAGGGGCAGCCCCAGCATTTT. It codes for CASSFLEGQPQHF. V is TRBV27 and J is TRBJ1-5, with D possibly being TRBD1 (5 bases). Trimming cost V 3 bases and J 7 bases, with 10 bases left between them. The CDR3 length is 13 residues. Looked up from germline, CDR1 is MNHEY and CDR2 is SMNVEV (reference sequence).

This clonotype was detected ten times or more. The rearrangement joins TRBV25-1 to TRBJ2-7, with D possibly being TRBD1 (5 bases). V lost 6 bases and J lost 6, with 12 bases in between. CDR1 and CDR2 (germline): MGHDK, SYGVNS. The CDR3 covers 12 residues. The CDR3 sequence: CASSYTGVEQYF. The CDR3 DNA follows: TGTGCCAGCAGCTATACAGGAGTCGAGCAGTACTTC.

This clonotype has just a few counts. The V call is TRBV12-3 or TRBV12-4, the J call TRBJ1-4; D remains unclear. The CDR3 is 11 residues long. V shed 7 bases and J shed 7 bases, with 7 bases lying between them. In DNA form, the CDR3 reads TGTGCCAGCACCCCCGGTGAAAAACTGTTTTTT. The encoded protein is CASTPGEKLFF.